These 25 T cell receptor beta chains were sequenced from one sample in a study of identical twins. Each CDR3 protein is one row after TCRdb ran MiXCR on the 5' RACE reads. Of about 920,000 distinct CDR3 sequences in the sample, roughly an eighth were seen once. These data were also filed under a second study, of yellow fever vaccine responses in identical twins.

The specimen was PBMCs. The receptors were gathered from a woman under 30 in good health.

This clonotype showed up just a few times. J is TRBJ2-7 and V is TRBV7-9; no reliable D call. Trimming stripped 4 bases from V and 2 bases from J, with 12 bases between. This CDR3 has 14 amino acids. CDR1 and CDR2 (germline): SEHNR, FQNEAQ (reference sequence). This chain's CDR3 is CASSSKGLTYEQYF. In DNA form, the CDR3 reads TGTGCCAGCAGCTCAAAGGGTCTTACCTACGAGCAGTACTTC.

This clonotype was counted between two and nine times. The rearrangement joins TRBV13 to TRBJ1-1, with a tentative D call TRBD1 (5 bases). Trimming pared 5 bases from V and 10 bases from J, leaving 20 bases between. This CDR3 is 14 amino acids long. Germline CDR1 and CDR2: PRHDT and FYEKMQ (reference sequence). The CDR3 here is CASSPGGGVGRAFF. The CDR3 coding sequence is TGTGCCAGCAGCCCCGGTGGAGGGGTAGGTAGAGCTTTCTTT.

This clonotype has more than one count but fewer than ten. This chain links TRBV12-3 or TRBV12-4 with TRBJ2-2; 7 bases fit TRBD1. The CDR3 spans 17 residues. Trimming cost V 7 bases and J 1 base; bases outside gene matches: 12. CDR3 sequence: CASTRETGYLNTGELFF. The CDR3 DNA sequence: TGTGCCAGCACCCGCGAGACAGGGTACTTGAACACCGGGGAGCTGTTTTTT.

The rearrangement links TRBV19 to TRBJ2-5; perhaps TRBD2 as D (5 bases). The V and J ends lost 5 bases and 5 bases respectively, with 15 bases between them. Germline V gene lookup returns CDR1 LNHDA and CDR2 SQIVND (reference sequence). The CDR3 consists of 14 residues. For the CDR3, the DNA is TGTGCCAGTAGTTGGCTTAGCGATCCGGAGACCCAGTACTTC. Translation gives CASSWLSDPETQYF.

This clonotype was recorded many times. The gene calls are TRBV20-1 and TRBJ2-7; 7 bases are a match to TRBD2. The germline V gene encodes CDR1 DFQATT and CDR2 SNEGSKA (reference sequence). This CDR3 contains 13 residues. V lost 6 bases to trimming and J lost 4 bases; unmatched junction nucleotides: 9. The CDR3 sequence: CSASLASGYEQYV. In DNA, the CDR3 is TGCAGTGCCTCTTTGGCTAGCGGATACGAGCAGTACGTC.

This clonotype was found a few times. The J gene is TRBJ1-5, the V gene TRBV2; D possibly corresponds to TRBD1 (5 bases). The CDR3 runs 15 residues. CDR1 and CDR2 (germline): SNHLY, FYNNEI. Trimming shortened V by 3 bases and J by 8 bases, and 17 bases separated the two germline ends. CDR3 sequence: CASSDMGTAGEPQHF. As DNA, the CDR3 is TGTGCCAGCAGTGACATGGGGACGGCAGGTGAGCCCCAGCATTTT.

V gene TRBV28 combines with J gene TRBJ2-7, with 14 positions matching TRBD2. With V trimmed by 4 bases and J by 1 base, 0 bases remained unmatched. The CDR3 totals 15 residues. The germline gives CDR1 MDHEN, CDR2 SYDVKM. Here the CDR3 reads CASSWTSGGSYEQYF. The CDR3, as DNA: TGTGCCAGCAGTTGGACTAGCGGGGGGTCCTACGAGCAGTACTTC.

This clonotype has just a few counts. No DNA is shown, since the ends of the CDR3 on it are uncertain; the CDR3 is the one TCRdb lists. CDR3 amino acids: CASILGQSLDEKLFF. The chain has TRBV10-2 and TRBJ1-4; TRBD1, the table's D call, was not compared with the DNA. From germline, CDR1 is WSHSY and CDR2 SAAADI. The CDR3 numbers 15 amino acids, ends counted.

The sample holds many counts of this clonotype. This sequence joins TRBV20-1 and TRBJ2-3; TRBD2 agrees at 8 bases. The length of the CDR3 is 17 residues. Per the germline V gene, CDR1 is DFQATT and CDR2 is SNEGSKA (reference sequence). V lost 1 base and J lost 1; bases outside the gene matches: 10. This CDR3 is CSARAWGRGGRTDTQYF. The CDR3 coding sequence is TGCAGTGCTAGAGCCTGGGGACGGGGGGGGCGCACAGATACGCAGTATTTT.

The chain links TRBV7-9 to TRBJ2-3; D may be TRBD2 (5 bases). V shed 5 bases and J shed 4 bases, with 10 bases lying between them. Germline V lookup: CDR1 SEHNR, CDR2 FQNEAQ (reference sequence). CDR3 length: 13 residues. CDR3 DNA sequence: TGTGCCAGCAGCCATACAGCGGCAGATACGCAGTATTTT. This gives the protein CASSHTAADTQYF.

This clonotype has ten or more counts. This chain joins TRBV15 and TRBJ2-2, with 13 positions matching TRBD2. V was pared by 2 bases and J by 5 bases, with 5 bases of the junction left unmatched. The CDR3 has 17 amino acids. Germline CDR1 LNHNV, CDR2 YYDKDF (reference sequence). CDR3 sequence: CATSRPTSGRPTGELFF. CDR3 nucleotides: TGTGCCACCAGCAGACCGACTAGCGGGAGGCCAACCGGGGAGCTGTTTTTT.

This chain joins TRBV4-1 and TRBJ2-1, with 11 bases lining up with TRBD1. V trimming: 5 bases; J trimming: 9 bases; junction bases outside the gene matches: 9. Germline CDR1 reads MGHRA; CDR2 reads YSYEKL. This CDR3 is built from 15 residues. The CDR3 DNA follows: TGCGCCAGCAGCTCCGCCGGGACAGGGGGTCTTGAGCAGTTCTTC. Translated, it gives CASSSAGTGGLEQFF.

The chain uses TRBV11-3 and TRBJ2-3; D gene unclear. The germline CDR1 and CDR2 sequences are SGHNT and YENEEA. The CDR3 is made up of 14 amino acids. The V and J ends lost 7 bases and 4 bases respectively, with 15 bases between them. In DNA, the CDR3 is TGTGCCAGCATCGGACCCAGGATTTCAGATACGCAGTATTTT. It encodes CASIGPRISDTQYF.

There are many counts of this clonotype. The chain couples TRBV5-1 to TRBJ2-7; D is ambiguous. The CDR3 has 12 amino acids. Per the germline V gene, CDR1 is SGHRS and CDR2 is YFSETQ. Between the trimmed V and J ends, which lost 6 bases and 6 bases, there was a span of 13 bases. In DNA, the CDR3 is TGCGCCAGCATCTCTGAAGTGGGCGAGCAGTACTTC. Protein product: CASISEVGEQYF.

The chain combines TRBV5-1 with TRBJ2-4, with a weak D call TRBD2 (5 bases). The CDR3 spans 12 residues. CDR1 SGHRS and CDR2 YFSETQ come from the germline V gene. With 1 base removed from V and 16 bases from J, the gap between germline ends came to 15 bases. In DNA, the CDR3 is TGCGCCAGCAGCTTGATGGAGAAGGGAGAATACTTC. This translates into CASSLMEKGEYF.

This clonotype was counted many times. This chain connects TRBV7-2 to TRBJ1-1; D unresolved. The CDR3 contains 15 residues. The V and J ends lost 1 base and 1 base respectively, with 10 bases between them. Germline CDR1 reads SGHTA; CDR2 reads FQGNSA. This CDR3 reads CASSLVSAGNTEAFF. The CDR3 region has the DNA TGTGCCAGCAGCTTAGTCAGCGCAGGGAACACTGAAGCTTTCTTT.

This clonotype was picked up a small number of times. The CDR3 region has the DNA TGTGCCAGCAGTGAAGGGGCTCCTTACGAGCAGTACGTC. This codes for CASSEGAPYEQYV. This sequence joins TRBV6-1 and TRBJ2-7; D is uncertain. Trimming cost V 1 base and J 4 bases, with 8 bases left between them. The CDR3 consists of 13 residues. Germline V lookup: CDR1 MNHNS, CDR2 SASEGT.

CDR3 protein: CASSPDRRGGYTF. Written as DNA, the CDR3 is TGTGCCAGCAGTCCGGACAGGCGGGGTGGCTACACCTTC. The rearrangement joins TRBV12-3 or TRBV12-4 to TRBJ1-2; TRBD1 aligns across 7 bases. The CDR3 consists of 13 residues. The J segment lost 7 bases and the V segment lost 5 bases, leaving 7 bases of the junction unmatched.

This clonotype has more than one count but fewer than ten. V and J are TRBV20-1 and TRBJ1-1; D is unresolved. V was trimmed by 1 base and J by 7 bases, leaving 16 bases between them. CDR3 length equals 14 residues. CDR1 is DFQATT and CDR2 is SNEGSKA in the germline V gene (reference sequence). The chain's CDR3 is CSARVDPAGNEAFF. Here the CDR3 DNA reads TGCAGTGCTAGAGTGGACCCAGCTGGCAATGAAGCTTTCTTT.

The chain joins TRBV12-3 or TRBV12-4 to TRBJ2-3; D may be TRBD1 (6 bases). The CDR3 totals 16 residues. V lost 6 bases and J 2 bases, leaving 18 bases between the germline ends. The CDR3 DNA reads TGTGCCAGCAGCCCGGACAGCCCGACATCCACAGATACGCAGTATTTT. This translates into CASSPDSPTSTDTQYF.

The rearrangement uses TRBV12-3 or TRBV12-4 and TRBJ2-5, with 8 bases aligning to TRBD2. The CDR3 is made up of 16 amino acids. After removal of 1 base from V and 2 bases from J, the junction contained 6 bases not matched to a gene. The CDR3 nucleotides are TGTGCCAGCAGTTTAGTGTTTCAGCGGGGGCAAGAGACCCAGTACTTC. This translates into CASSLVFQRGQETQYF.

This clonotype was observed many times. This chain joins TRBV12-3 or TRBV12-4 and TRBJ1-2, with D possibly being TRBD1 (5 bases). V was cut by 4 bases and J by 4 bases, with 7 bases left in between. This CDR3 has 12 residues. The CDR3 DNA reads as TGTGCCAGCAGTTCGGACACCTATGGCTACACCTTC. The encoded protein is CASSSDTYGYTF.

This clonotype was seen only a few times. In DNA form, the CDR3 reads TGTGCCAGCAGTTATTCGAATTCGGCAGGGGGCCACGAGCAGTACTTC. Translated: CASSYSNSAGGHEQYF. The gene calls are TRBV6-9 and TRBJ2-7, with 8 bases that match TRBD1. The V gene end was trimmed by 0 bases and the J gene end by 5 bases; junction bases not matched to a gene: 9. Germline loops: CDR1 MNHGY, CDR2 SVAAGI. There are 16 residues in the CDR3.

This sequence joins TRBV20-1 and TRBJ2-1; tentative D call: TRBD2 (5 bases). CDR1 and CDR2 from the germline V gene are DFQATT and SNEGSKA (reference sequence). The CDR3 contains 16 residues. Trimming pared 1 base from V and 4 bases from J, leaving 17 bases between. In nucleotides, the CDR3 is TGCAGTGCTAGAGGGGTTTCGGGGTTGGGGTACAATGAGCAGTTCTTC. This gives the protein CSARGVSGLGYNEQFF.

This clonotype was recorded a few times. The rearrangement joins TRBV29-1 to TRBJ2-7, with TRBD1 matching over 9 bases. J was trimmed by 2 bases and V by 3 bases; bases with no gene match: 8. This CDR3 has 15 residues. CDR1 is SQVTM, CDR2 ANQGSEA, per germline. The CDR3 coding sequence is TGCAGCGTTGAGACAGGACAGGGGCTACCCTACGAGCAGTACTTC. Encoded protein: CSVETGQGLPYEQYF.